The 22 T cell receptor beta chains listed next were all sequenced from one sample in a study of neurological immune-mediated disorders (dated by TCRdb to the late 2010s). Library construction relied on 5' RACE. Sequenced using an Illumina HiSeq 2500. The public reads were run again by TCRdb, first through fastp at Q25 and then through MiXCR, and only productive beta chains were kept. One record per CDR3 amino acid sequence lists the most common genes and DNA. In all, the sample holds 26,000 or so distinct CDR3 sequences, and approximately 12% of those were seen once. 6% to 8% of the sample is taken by the ten largest. Material: PBMCs. The receptors stem from a man in his 60s in good health.

Details on this clonotype: One junction end does not reproduce the germline sequence, and a read error may be involved. The rearrangement uses TRBV12-3 or TRBV12-4 and TRBJ1-5; D is possibly TRBD1 (5 bases). The CDR3 runs to 15 residues. CDR3 DNA: TGTGCCAGTAGTTTCTTCCTCGCGGGGGATCAGCCCCAGCATTTT. The encoded protein is CASSFFLAGDQPQHF.

This clonotype showed up many times. This chain joins TRBV5-1 and TRBJ2-2; D is unresolved. In germline, CDR1 is SGHRS, CDR2 YFSETQ. Trimming left V 0 bases short and J 0 bases short, with 3 bases between. There are 14 residues in the CDR3. The CDR3, as DNA: TGCGCCAGCAGCTTGGACGCGAACACCGGGGAGCTGTTTTTT. Translation gives CASSLDANTGELFF. Together with reference TRBV5-1 and TRBJ2-2, the CDR3 gives the full variable domain: KAGVTQTPRYLIKTRGQQVTLSCSPISGHRSVSWYQQTPGQGLQFLFEYFSETQRNKGNFPGRFSGRQFSNSRSEMNVSTLELGDSALYLCASSLDANTGELFFGEGSRLTVL.

There are many counts of this clonotype. The chain has TRBV5-1 and TRBJ2-1; 7 nucleotides line up with TRBD1. The CDR3 consists of 13 residues. Germline V CDR1 and CDR2: SGHRS, YFSETQ. Losses at the gene ends were 6 bases for V and 9 bases for J; bases not matched to a gene: 9. The CDR3, as DNA: TGCGCCAGCAATTCGGGACAGATGGGTGAGCAGTTCTTC. Encoded protein: CASNSGQMGEQFF.

This clonotype showed up many times. The chain recombines TRBV15 with TRBJ2-1; 11 positions agree with TRBD1. The V gene end was trimmed by 1 base and the J gene end by 8 bases; junction bases not matched to a gene: 7. The CDR3 is 16 residues long. Germline assignment: CDR1 LNHNV and CDR2 YYDKDF (reference sequence). CDR3 sequence: CATSRARTGGFDEQFF. CDR3 DNA sequence: TGTGCCACCAGCAGAGCCAGGACAGGGGGCTTCGATGAGCAGTTCTTC.

This clonotype appeared many times. The chain carries TRBV12-5 and TRBJ2-7; possible D gene TRBD2, 5 bases. CDR1 is LGHNT and CDR2 is FRNRAP in the germline V gene. Between the trimmed V and J ends, which lost 4 bases and 1 base, there was a span of 20 bases. This CDR3 region has 17 residues. DNA for the CDR3: TGTGCTAGTGGTTCGCCACGAATCGGACTTCAATCCTACGAGCAGTACTTC. Its translation: CASGSPRIGLQSYEQYF.

This clonotype was seen ten or more times. CDR3 sequence reads: CSVVRGVDTEAFF. In nucleotides, the CDR3 is TGCAGTGTCGTAAGGGGCGTTGACACTGAAGCTTTCTTT. J is TRBJ1-1 and V is TRBV20-1, with a tentative D call TRBD1 (5 bases). With 7 bases removed from V and 3 bases from J, the gap between germline ends came to 15 bases. The CDR3 has 13 amino acids. Germline CDR1 and CDR2: DFQATT and SNEGSKA (reference sequence).

This clonotype came up many times. The rearrangement uses TRBV5-1 and TRBJ2-1; 7 bases fit TRBD1. This CDR3 contains 14 residues. CDR1 is SGHRS, CDR2 YFSETQ, per germline. Losses at the gene ends were 6 bases for V and 4 bases for J; bases not matched to a gene: 7. CDR3 amino acids: CASTGQGEYNEQFF. The CDR3, as DNA: TGCGCCAGCACGGGGCAGGGGGAATACAATGAGCAGTTCTTC.

This clonotype was recorded many times. The chain joins TRBV5-1 to TRBJ1-4; D is ambiguous. V was trimmed by 0 bases and J by 0 bases, leaving 6 bases between them. Germline CDR1 reads SGHRS; CDR2 reads YFSETQ. The CDR3 runs 15 residues. The CDR3 spells CASSLGEATNEKLFF. The CDR3 DNA sequence: TGCGCCAGCAGCTTGGGAGAAGCAACTAATGAAAAACTGTTTTTT. The whole variable domain, filled in from reference TRBV5-1 and TRBJ1-4, reads KAGVTQTPRYLIKTRGQQVTLSCSPISGHRSVSWYQQTPGQGLQFLFEYFSETQRNKGNFPGRFSGRQFSNSRSEMNVSTLELGDSALYLCASSLGEATNEKLFFGSGTQLSVL.

Ten or more counts support this clonotype. V usage is TRBV12-3 or TRBV12-4 and J usage is TRBJ2-4; 9 nucleotides line up with TRBD2. This CDR3 region has 13 residues. V was pared by 6 bases and J by 9 bases, with 6 bases of the junction left unmatched. DNA of the CDR3: TGTGCCAGCAGCTTTAGCGGGAGAGGCATTCAGTACTTC. It yields the protein CASSFSGRGIQYF.

This clonotype was counted ten times or more. The CDR3 reads CSAQRGTGGRDEQFF. CDR3 in DNA: TGCAGTGCACAGCGGGGAACAGGGGGGCGGGATGAGCAGTTCTTC. The rearrangement links TRBV20-1 to TRBJ2-1, with D perhaps TRBD1 (8 bases). Trimming stripped 6 bases from V and 8 bases from J, with 23 bases between. Germline CDR1 is DFQATT and CDR2 is SNEGSKA (reference sequence). The CDR3 has 15 amino acids.

This clonotype appeared many times. The chain links TRBV5-6 to TRBJ2-5; 11 bases map to TRBD2. The CDR3 is 15 residues long. CDR1 is SGHDT, CDR2 YYEEEE, per germline. V lost 4 bases, J lost 2 bases, and 4 bases stayed unmatched. CDR3: CASSTGLAGQETQYF. Here the CDR3 DNA reads TGTGCCAGCAGCACCGGACTAGCGGGTCAAGAGACCCAGTACTTC.

V usage is TRBV6-1 and J usage is TRBJ1-2, with D possibly TRBD1 on 5 matching bases. V lost 0 bases, J lost 4 bases, and 15 bases lay in between. This CDR3 comprises 16 residues. Germline values: CDR1 MNHNS, CDR2 SASEGT. CDR3 coding DNA: TGTGCCAGCAGTGAAGCAGCGGGCAGGGCGGGCTATGGCTACACCTTC. Its protein is CASSEAAGRAGYGYTF.

This clonotype was counted many times. The chain combines TRBV20-1 with TRBJ2-3, with 7 bases aligning to TRBD1. After removal of 6 bases from V and 7 bases from J, the junction contained 16 bases not matched to a gene. The CDR3 extends over 15 amino acids. The germline gives CDR1 DFQATT, CDR2 SNEGSKA (reference sequence). The CDR3 DNA sequence: TGCAGTGCCAAGTCGGCAGGGGGAAAGGGGAATACGCAGTATTTT. Its protein is CSAKSAGGKGNTQYF.

Here the CDR3 DNA reads TGCAGTGCTAGAGATCGACTAGCGGGAATCTACGGTGAGCAGTTCTTC. This codes for CSARDRLAGIYGEQFF. This chain links TRBV20-1 with TRBJ2-1, with TRBD2 matching over 11 bases. CDR1 DFQATT and CDR2 SNEGSKA come from the germline V gene (reference sequence). The length of the CDR3 is 16 residues. The J segment lost 9 bases and the V segment lost 0 bases, leaving 10 bases of the junction unmatched.

This clonotype was detected many times. This chain uses TRBV5-1 with TRBJ2-7; D could derive from TRBD1 or TRBD2 (7 bases each). Trimming took off 3 bases at V and 3 bases at J, with 13 bases between the two ends. The germline V gene has CDR1 SGHRS and CDR2 YFSETQ. The CDR3 length is 14 residues. The CDR3 DNA is TGCGCCAGCAGCTCTCAGGGGGGGGGCTACGAGCAGTACTTC. Its protein product is CASSSQGGGYEQYF.

In this sample, this clonotype turned up many times. The chain joins TRBV7-6 to TRBJ2-5; D unresolved. The CDR3 is 15 amino acids. Trimming removed 5 bases from V and 4 bases from J, with 17 bases in between. From germline, CDR1 is SGHVS and CDR2 FNYEAQ. For the CDR3, the DNA is TGTGCCAGCAGCCTTCAAGAGACCTTAGGAGAGACCCAGTACTTC. This encodes CASSLQETLGETQYF.

This clonotype was detected many times. This sequence joins TRBV9 and TRBJ1-2; D is possibly TRBD1 (5 bases). V shed 6 bases and J shed 2 bases, with 11 bases lying between them. This CDR3 has 13 residues. Germline CDR1 is SGDLS and CDR2 is YYNGEE. As DNA, the CDR3 is TGTGCCAGCACCAGGGACGAGAACTATGGCTACACCTTC. Translation gives CASTRDENYGYTF.

This clonotype was counted at least ten times. The V call is TRBV19, the J call TRBJ1-5; maybe TRBD1 (5 bases). Trimming removed 4 bases at V and 5 bases at J, with 9 bases between. The CDR3 contains 13 residues. The germline CDR1 and CDR2 sequences are LNHDA and SQIVND (reference sequence). In DNA, the CDR3 is TGTGCCAGTAGTAAGGGACGGGATCAGCCCCAGCATTTT. Protein sequence: CASSKGRDQPQHF.

At least ten counts were recorded for this clonotype. This chain links TRBV2 with TRBJ1-2; 7 positions match TRBD1. The CDR3 consists of 12 residues. Per germline, CDR1 SNHLY and CDR2 FYNNEI. Losses at the gene ends were 4 bases for V and 6 bases for J; bases not matched to a gene: 2. CDR3 in DNA: TGTGCCAGCAGTGTCCAGGGGGATGGCTACACCTTC. It codes for CASSVQGDGYTF.

This clonotype was seen ten or more times. This rearrangement joins TRBV6-5 to TRBJ2-7, with 12 positions matching TRBD2. This CDR3 is 15 amino acids long. Trimming at V came to 2 bases and at J to 4 bases, leaving 3 bases not matched to a gene. The germline CDR1 and CDR2 sequences are MNHEY and SVGAGI. CDR3 protein: CASSYGLAGLYEQYF. The CDR3, as DNA: TGTGCCAGCAGTTACGGACTAGCGGGGCTATACGAGCAGTACTTC.

This clonotype was seen many times. The V gene is TRBV12-3 or TRBV12-4, the J gene TRBJ2-7, with D unresolved. The CDR3 runs to 11 residues. V lost 5 bases to trimming and J lost 5 bases, with 7 bases between them. CDR3 in amino acids: CASSRFNEQYF. The DNA of the CDR3 is TGTGCCAGCAGTCGTTTCAACGAGCAGTACTTC.

There are many counts of this clonotype. V usage is TRBV7-3 and J usage is TRBJ2-1, with 7 bases matching TRBD1. This CDR3 spans 14 amino acids. Germline loops: CDR1 SGHTA, CDR2 FQGTGA. V lost 1 base, J lost 8 bases, and 5 bases stayed unmatched. The CDR3 is CASSLNRDSHEQFF. In DNA, the CDR3 is TGTGCCAGCAGCTTAAATAGGGACAGTCATGAGCAGTTCTTC.